The rows below give T cell receptor beta chains drawn from one sample of a study of vaccination and CD4 T cells after COVID-19. From the PCR reads, TCRdb called clonotypes with MiXCR, one entry per CDR3 protein. The sample includes under 15,000 distinct CDR3 sequences, approximately 55% of them seen just once. Their specific antigens are unknown. The sequenced sample consisted of CD4+ T cells from blood, cultured in vitro. These TCRs come from a human donor who had recovered from COVID-19. CDR3s include the opening cysteine and the closing phenylalanine or tryptophan. The D gene is left open where the match is weak. Rows may omit the clone size; those that give it use once, few, many or a size class.

J	D	size	V	DNA	CDR3
TRBJ1-1	.	few	TRBV6-5	TGTGCCAGCAGTTCTGGGGGCATCACTGAAGCTTTCTTT	CASSSGGITEAFF
TRBJ2-2	.	.	TRBV7-9	TGTGCCAGCAGCTCCAGCCGGAGGAGAAACACCGGGGAGCTGTTTTTT	CASSSSRRRNTGELFF
TRBJ2-2	TRBD2	.	TRBV7-9	TGTGCCAGCAGGCGAGCCTCGGGACTAGACTTAACCGGGGAGCTGTTTTTT	CASRRASGLDLTGELFF
TRBJ2-3	TRBD1	.	TRBV28	TGTGCCAGCATCCCCTCTGAGGGAGACAGGGGCCGGACAGATACGCAGTATTTT	CASIPSEGDRGRTDTQYF
TRBJ2-2	TRBD1	.	TRBV4-1	TGCGCCAGCAGCCAGCAGGGGGTCATCGGGGAGCTGTTTTTT	CASSQQGVIGELFF
TRBJ1-6	.	few	TRBV6-1	TGTGCCAGCACTGGGGAGGGGGGCTGGAATTCACCCCTCCACTTT	CASTGEGGWNSPLHF
TRBJ1-1	.	medium-sized	TRBV6-1	TGTGCCAGCAGAACAGGGAACACTGAAGCTTTCTTT	CASRTGNTEAFF
TRBJ2-1	TRBD2	.	TRBV6-4	TGTGCCAGCAGTGACACTAGCGGGAGCTACAATGAGCAGTTCTTC	CASSDTSGSYNEQFF
TRBJ1-5	.	few	TRBV6-1	TGTGCCAGCAGTGAACAAGAGGATCAGCCCCAGCATTTT	CASSEQEDQPQHF
TRBJ2-7	.	.	TRBV27	TGTGCCAGCAGTCCCCCCTACGAGCAGTACTTC	CASSPPYEQYF
TRBJ2-3	.	few	TRBV7-9	TGTGCCAGCAGCTTAACTTCTAGCACAGATACGCAGTATTTT	CASSLTSSTDTQYF
TRBJ2-7	TRBD2	few	TRBV5-8	TGTGCCAGCAGCTTGGTACTAGCGGGAGGTGATCACGAGCAGTACTTC	CASSLVLAGGDHEQYF
TRBJ2-3	.	.	TRBV11-2	TGTGCCAGCAGCTCAAGAGACTGGACAGACACAGATACGCAGTATTTT	CASSSRDWTDTDTQYF
TRBJ1-6	.	few	TRBV6-2/TRBV6-3	TGTGCCAGCAGTTACTCGATCGGCCGAGAGGGGCAAGGGAATTCACCCCTCCACTTT	CASSYSIGREGQGNSPLHF
TRBJ2-5	TRBD2	few	TRBV20-1	TGCAGTGCTAGAGATCCCAGCGGGACTGAGACCCAGTACTTC	CSARDPSGTETQYF
TRBJ2-2	.	.	TRBV24-1	TGTGCCACCAGTGGGGGCTCCGGGGAGCTGTTTTTT	CATSGGSGELFF
TRBJ1-3	TRBD1	.	TRBV7-9	TGTGCCAGCACGACAGGGACCGGAAACACCATATATTTT	CASTTGTGNTIYF
TRBJ2-3	TRBD2	.	TRBV4-2	TGTGCCAGCAGCCAACGACCCCTAGCGGGAGGGCCGCAAGATACGCAGTATTTT	CASSQRPLAGGPQDTQYF
TRBJ2-5	.	.	TRBV5-4	TGTGCCAGCAGCTTAACCGCGGTGGAGACCCAGTACTTC	CASSLTAVETQYF
TRBJ1-6	.	.	TRBV5-1	TGCGCCAGCAGCTTGGAGGGACAAAATTCACCCCTCCACTTT	CASSLEGQNSPLHF
TRBJ2-2	TRBD2	once	TRBV6-1	TGTGCCAGCAGAATGACTAGCGGGAGAACCGGGGAGCTGTTTTTT	CASRMTSGRTGELFF
TRBJ1-5	.	.	TRBV4-1	TGCGCCAGCAGCCAAGATGGACAGCTTAATCAGCCCCAGCATTTT	CASSQDGQLNQPQHF
TRBJ2-5	.	few	TRBV7-2	TGTGCCAGCAGCTTGGGCAACCAGGGGGGAGAGACCCAGTACTTC	CASSLGNQGGETQYF
TRBJ2-3	TRBD2	few	TRBV20-1	TGCAGTGCTACTAAAATACTAGCGGATACGCAGTATTTT	CSATKILADTQYF
TRBJ2-3	.	.	TRBV4-1	TGCGCCAGCAGTTGGGGCGAGCGGGCCCCAGATACGCAGTATTTT	CASSWGERAPDTQYF
TRBJ2-7	.	few	TRBV7-2	TGTGCCAGCAGCTTAGAATACGACAGATACTTC	CASSLEYDRYF
TRBJ1-1	.	.	TRBV12-3/TRBV12-4	TGTGCCAGCAGTTGGACAAGATCTAGGACGGAAGCTTTCTTT	CASSWTRSRTEAFF
TRBJ2-1	.	few	TRBV21-1	TGTGCCAGCAGCGGACCTAGCGGGAGGATCTACAATGAGCAGTTCTTC	CASSGPSGRIYNEQFF
TRBJ2-3	TRBD2	.	TRBV12-3/TRBV12-4	TGTTCCACCCGTAGCGGGAGAGCAAGCACAGATACGCAGTATTTT	CSTRSGRASTDTQYF
TRBJ1-2	TRBD1	medium-sized	TRBV6-5	TGTGCCAGCAGTTCACAGGGGGACTATGGCTACACCTTC	CASSSQGDYGYTF
TRBJ2-7	TRBD1	few	TRBV12-3/TRBV12-4	TGTGCCAGCAGTTTCCGGGGCAGGGGGAACGAGCAGTACTTC	CASSFRGRGNEQYF
TRBJ2-2	TRBD2	.	TRBV7-9	TGTGCCAGCAGTCTAATCGGAAGGGCTAGCGGGATAGACGGGGAGCTGTTTTTT	CASSLIGRASGIDGELFF
TRBJ2-3	.	few	TRBV6-1	TGTGCCAGCAGGGAACTAGCTACAGATACGCAGTATTTT	CASRELATDTQYF
TRBJ1-2	.	.	TRBV5-1	TGCGCCAGCAGCTTAGGACAGATTCCGTTTCGGGATGGCTACACCTTC	CASSLGQIPFRDGYTF
TRBJ2-7	.	.	TRBV7-9	TGTGCCAGCAGCTTAGACGCCAACTCCTACGAGCAGTACTTC	CASSLDANSYEQYF
TRBJ2-3	.	medium-sized	TRBV5-1	TGCGCCAGCAGTCAAATGGGGGTCGGCACAGATACGCAGTATTTT	CASSQMGVGTDTQYF
TRBJ1-2	TRBD1	few	TRBV2	TGTGCCAGCAGTGATCTATCCGTCAGGGGGCGATCGTTCTTCTATGGCTACACCTTC	CASSDLSVRGRSFFYGYTF
TRBJ2-2	TRBD2	few	TRBV6-1	TGTGCCAGCAGTGAGCCAGCGGGGTCCACCGGGGAGCTGTTTTTT	CASSEPAGSTGELFF
TRBJ2-1	.	.	TRBV20-1	TGCAGTGCTAGTTTGGGACTCAAGAATGAGCAGTTCTTC	CSASLGLKNEQFF
TRBJ2-7	.	.	TRBV20-1	TGCAGTGCCCAGTCGGGCTTACTCTACGAGCAGTACTTC	CSAQSGLLYEQYF
TRBJ1-1	.	.	TRBV5-4	TGTGCCAGCAGCCCGCGGACAGACTTGAACACTGAAGCTTTCTTT	CASSPRTDLNTEAFF
TRBJ2-7	.	few	TRBV30	TGTGCCTGGAGTGTCCCGATCGGACAGACGTACGAGCAGTACTTC	CAWSVPIGQTYEQYF
TRBJ2-2	TRBD2	.	TRBV7-7	TGTGCTAGCAGCTTAGCGGGGAACACCGGGGAGCTGTTTTTT	CASSLAGNTGELFF
TRBJ1-5	.	few	TRBV6-2/TRBV6-3	TGTGCCAGCGCCCAGAGTTATAGCAATCAGCCCCAGCATTTT	CASAQSYSNQPQHF
TRBJ2-7	TRBD2	.	TRBV30	TGTGCCTGGAGTGTATTGGCTAGCGGGAGTTACGAGCAGTACTTC	CAWSVLASGSYEQYF
TRBJ2-5	.	few	TRBV6-1	TGTGCCAGCAGGCGACACGCGTTACTGGGAGAGACCCAGTACTTC	CASRRHALLGETQYF
TRBJ1-6	.	.	TRBV5-4	TGTGCCAGCAGCTTCCAAGACCAGAATTCACCCCTCCACTTT	CASSFQDQNSPLHF
TRBJ2-3	TRBD2	.	TRBV7-9	TGTGCCAGCAGCTTCCCCGCGGGAGCAGATACGCAGTATTTT	CASSFPAGADTQYF
TRBJ2-3	.	.	TRBV10-3	TGTGCCACCAGGGCTAGCACAGATACGCAGTATTTT	CATRASTDTQYF
TRBJ2-1	.	.	TRBV10-1	TGCGCCAGCAGTCCAGCGGATTTAACCTACAATGAGCAGTTCTTC	CASSPADLTYNEQFF
TRBJ2-7	.	once	TRBV5-1	TGCGCCAGCAGCTCTGTCACCAGGACTGACTACGAGCAGTACTTC	CASSSVTRTDYEQYF
TRBJ2-5	TRBD2	few	TRBV20-1	TGCAGTGCTAGACTAGCGGGAAGGGGAGAGACCCAGTACTTC	CSARLAGRGETQYF
TRBJ2-2	TRBD1	few	TRBV24-1	TGTGCCACCAAAGGGGGACAGAAGAACACCGGGGAGCTGTTTTTT	CATKGGQKNTGELFF